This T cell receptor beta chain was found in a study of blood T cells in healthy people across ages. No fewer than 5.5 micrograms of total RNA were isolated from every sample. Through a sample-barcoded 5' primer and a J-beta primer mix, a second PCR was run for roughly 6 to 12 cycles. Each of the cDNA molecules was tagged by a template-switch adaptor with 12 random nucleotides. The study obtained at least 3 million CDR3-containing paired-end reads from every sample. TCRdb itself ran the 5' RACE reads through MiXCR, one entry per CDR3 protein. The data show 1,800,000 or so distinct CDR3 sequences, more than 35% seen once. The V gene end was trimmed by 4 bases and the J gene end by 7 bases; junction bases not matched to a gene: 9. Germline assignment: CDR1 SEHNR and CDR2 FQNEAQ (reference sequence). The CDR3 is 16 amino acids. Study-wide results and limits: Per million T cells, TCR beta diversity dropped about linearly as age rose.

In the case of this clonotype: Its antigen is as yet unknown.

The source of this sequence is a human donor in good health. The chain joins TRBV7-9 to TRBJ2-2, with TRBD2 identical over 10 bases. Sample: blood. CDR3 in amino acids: CASSSSAGGPGGELFF. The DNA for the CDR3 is TGTGCCAGCAGCTCCTCAGCGGGGGGGCCCGGCGGGGAGCTGTTTTTT.